These T cell receptor beta chains were read from a single sample in a study of blood T cell repertoires in COVID-19. Method: immunoSEQ multiplex PCR; TCRdb's copy keeps in-frame clones and lacks some. This table holds roughly 350,000 clones, about 85% found once. Sequenced material: peripheral blood. The origin of the receptors is a woman aged 18-29 years with acute or convalescent COVID-19. The CDR3 runs from the conserved cysteine through the conserved F or W. The D gene is left open where the match is weak. Size is omitted from some rows. Given values are once, few, many or a class for expanded clones.

clone size	V gene	J gene	CDR3 length	D gene	CDR3 protein	CDR3 DNA
.	TRBV4-1	TRBJ2-7	15	TRBD1	CASSLMAQGASEQYF	TGCGCCAGCAGCCTAATGGCCCAGGGGGCGAGTGAGCAGTACTTC
.	TRBV4-1	TRBJ1-2	14	.	CASSQDPDSYGYTF	TGCGCCAGCAGCCAAGATCCGGACAGTTATGGCTACACCTTC
.	TRBV5-4	TRBJ2-3	18	TRBD2	CASSLGLSGGLFTDTQYF	TGTGCCAGCAGCTTGGGGCTGAGCGGGGGATTATTCACAGATACGCAGTATTTT
.	TRBV14	TRBJ1-1	15	.	CASSQDRARDTEAFF	TGTGCCAGCAGCCAAGATCGGGCGAGGGACACTGAAGCTTTCTTT
.	TRBV11-1	TRBJ2-1	16	.	CASSLRESVWVNEQFF	TGTGCCAGCAGCTTAAGGGAGTCAGTTTGGGTCAATGAGCAGTTCTTC
.	TRBV7-3	TRBJ2-1	15	.	CASRAPKSPYNEQFF	TGTGCCAGCAGAGCTCCGAAATCCCCCTACAATGAGCAGTTCTTC
once	TRBV5-1	TRBJ2-1	13	.	CASMAGYYNEQFF	TGCGCCAGCATGGCGGGGTACTACAATGAGCAGTTCTTC
.	TRBV7-9	TRBJ2-7	15	TRBD1	CASSLADRGLGEQYF	TGTGCCAGCAGCTTAGCGGACAGGGGGCTAGGAGAGCAGTACTTC
once	TRBV6-5	TRBJ1-2	13	.	CASSPGGNYGYTF	TGTGCCAGCAGTCCGGGGGGCAACTATGGCTACACCTTC
.	TRBV6-5	TRBJ2-7	12	.	CASSRGTYEQYF	TGTGCCAGCAGCCGAGGAACCTACGAGCAGTACTTC
once	TRBV27	TRBJ1-5	18	TRBD1	CASCPQGQRKGRDQPQHF	TGTGCCAGCTGCCCCCAGGGACAGCGGAAAGGACGGGATCAGCCCCAGCATTTT
.	TRBV5-1	TRBJ1-1	16	TRBD1	CASSPTGTGMNTEAFF	TGCGCCAGCAGCCCAACCGGGACAGGGATGAACACTGAAGCTTTCTTT
.	TRBV28	TRBJ1-1	15	TRBD1	CASPPPAGTGAEAFF	TGTGCCAGCCCGCCCCCCGCCGGGACAGGGGCCGAAGCTTTCTTT
.	TRBV9	TRBJ1-2	15	.	CASSVEAGYDYGYTF	TGTGCCAGCAGCGTAGAAGCAGGGTACGACTATGGCTACACCTTC
.	TRBV5-6	TRBJ1-1	14	.	CASSLTPTGTEAFF	TGTGCCAGCAGCTTGACACCTACGGGCACTGAAGCTTTCTTT
.	TRBV30	TRBJ1-6	17	.	CAWSVAREASYNSPLHF	TGTGCCTGGAGTGTAGCTAGGGAGGCCTCCTATAATTCACCCCTCCACTTT
once	TRBV6-1	TRBJ2-5	14	.	CASSEALGEETQYF	TGTGCCAGCAGTGAAGCTTTAGGAGAGGAGACCCAGTACTTC
.	TRBV11-2	TRBJ1-1	12	.	CASSLGSVEAFF	TGTGCCAGCAGCTTAGGGTCGGTTGAAGCTTTCTTT
.	TRBV2	TRBJ2-3	18	TRBD1	CASSEETRTGSEGDTQYF	TGTGCCAGCAGTGAAGAAACCCGGACAGGGAGCGAGGGAGATACGCAGTATTTT
once	TRBV19	TRBJ1-3	15	TRBD1	CASSTGQNSGNTIYF	TGTGCCAGTTCGACAGGGCAAAACTCTGGAAACACCATATATTTT
.	TRBV9	TRBJ1-1	15	.	CASSGHGGMNTEAFF	TGTGCCAGCAGCGGTCACGGGGGAATGAACACTGAAGCTTTCTTT
.	TRBV29-1	TRBJ1-4	13	TRBD1	CSGSGTGSEKLFF	TGCAGCGGTTCAGGGACAGGATCTGAAAAACTGTTTTTT
.	TRBV9	TRBJ2-1	16	TRBD2	CASSLPGGGVYNEQFF	TGTGCCAGCAGCCTCCCGGGCGGGGGTGTCTACAATGAGCAGTTCTTC
.	TRBV3-1/TRBV3-2	TRBJ2-7	14	.	CASSLRGAAREQYF	TGTGCCAGCAGCCTCAGGGGGGCTGCGAGGGAGCAGTACTTC
.	TRBV2	TRBJ2-7	17	.	CASSGSPSRQDFGEQYF	TGTGCCAGCAGTGGTTCTCCCTCGAGACAGGACTTTGGGGAGCAGTACTTC
.	TRBV7-7	TRBJ2-1	14	TRBD1	CASSPWTGNNEQFF	TGTGCCAGCAGCCCCTGGACAGGGAACAATGAGCAGTTCTTC
.	TRBV4-2	TRBJ2-7	17	.	CASSQLSFVGGHYEQYF	TGTGCCAGCAGCCAACTCTCGTTCGTGGGAGGACACTACGAGCAGTACTTC
.	TRBV29-1	TRBJ2-1	11	.	CSVPEVGGQFF	TGCAGCGTTCCCGAGGTGGGAGGGCAGTTCTTC
.	TRBV28	TRBJ1-2	18	TRBD1	CASSSIGGTGASLYGYTF	TGTGCCAGCAGTTCTATTGGTGGGACAGGGGCGTCCCTCTATGGCTACACCTTC
.	TRBV10-1	TRBJ1-1	14	TRBD1	CASSTGTGPTEAFF	TGCGCCAGCAGTACCGGGACAGGGCCCACTGAAGCTTTCTTT
.	TRBV9	TRBJ2-2	16	TRBD2	CASSVNSGSRSGELFF	TGTGCCAGCAGCGTAAACAGCGGGAGTAGGAGCGGGGAGCTGTTTTTT
.	TRBV4-2	TRBJ2-5	13	.	CASSQDVGDWQYF	TGTGCCAGCAGCCAAGACGTTGGGGACTGGCAGTACTTC
.	TRBV7-9	TRBJ2-1	13	TRBD2	CASRTSGSSEQFF	TGTGCCAGCAGGACTAGCGGGAGTTCTGAGCAGTTCTTC
.	TRBV9	TRBJ1-3	15	TRBD1	CASSQTGVSGNTIYF	TGTGCCAGCAGCCAGACAGGGGTCTCTGGAAACACCATATATTTT
.	TRBV15	TRBJ2-7	14	TRBD1	CATRYTGTGDEQYF	TGTGCCACCAGATATACCGGGACAGGGGACGAGCAGTACTTC
.	TRBV21-1	TRBJ2-5	9	.	CASRGTQYF	TGTGCCAGCCGAGGGACCCAGTACTTC
.	TRBV28	TRBJ2-3	19	TRBD1	CASSITTPTGGGMVDTQYF	TGTGCCAGCAGTATCACCACACCTACAGGGGGCGGGATGGTGGATACGCAGTATTTT
.	TRBV5-6	TRBJ1-1	16	TRBD1	CASSLAQGERHTEAFF	TGTGCCAGCAGCTTGGCGCAGGGGGAACGTCACACTGAAGCTTTCTTT
.	TRBV19	TRBJ2-3	13	.	CASSRRETDTQYF	TGTGCCAGTAGCCGCCGGGAAACAGATACGCAGTATTTT
.	TRBV2	TRBJ2-5	13	.	CASSDPGEETQYF	TGTGCCAGCAGTGATCCGGGGGAAGAGACCCAGTACTTC
.	TRBV27	TRBJ1-1	14	.	CASIREYGGTEAFF	TGTGCCAGCATCAGGGAATACGGGGGCACTGAAGCTTTCTTT